This T cell receptor beta chain stems from a study of post-analysis software for immune sequencing data. Background on the study: Included courses were relapsing-remitting and secondary progressive multiple sclerosis; progressive-relapsing multiple sclerosis was also included. Study results and caveats: Among multiple sclerosis patients, normalized Chao1 diversity was significantly below that of controls. Included in a set of roughly five TRBV segments more frequent in patients than controls were TRBV5-6, TRBV5-1 and TRBV20-1.

The CDR3 runs to 14 residues. Germline lookup yields CDR1 SGHTA and CDR2 FQGTGA. With 5 bases clipped from V and 5 bases from J, the junction kept 7 bases outside the gene matches. This clonotype has only one observation. Its antigen is still unknown. The TCR beta cDNA libraries contained unique molecular identifiers. Each batch of about 0.95 to 10 million T cells produced roughly 0.5 million cDNA molecules. One entry per CDR3 protein results from TCRdb running MiXCR on the PCR reads. Counted here are some 890,000 distinct CDR3 sequences, around 50% occurring once; the ten biggest clones make up 4.6%. The chain combines TRBV7-3 with TRBJ1-1; TRBD1 matches at 8 bases. This TCR derives from a girl aged 5 to 17 with multiple sclerosis. Input material: blood. The CDR3 bases are TGTGCCAGCAGCGCGGACAGGGTTGGGACTGAAGCTTTCTTT. Translating it yields CASSADRVGTEAFF.